This entry is about one TCR beta chain. This sample is drawn from a study of blood T cell repertoires in COVID-19. Study context: Both acute and convalescent COVID-19 samples were obtained from the United States, Italy and Spain. Sample material is recorded as cDNA or gDNA derived from T cells, B-cell-depleted T cells, or PBMCs.

Seattle researchers signed up patients amid active infection and tracked them longitudinally. In the authors' methods: Amplification with reference gene primers provided the estimates of nucleated cell counts. Sequenced by immunoSEQ multiplex PCR; TCRdb stores in-frame clones only, minus some. V and J calls and clone size follow that table, whereas D and trimming were derived from the DNA. The sample contains 150,000 to 200,000 clones, roughly 82% of which appear only once. Looked up from germline, CDR1 is SGDLS and CDR2 is YYNGEE. There are 15 residues in the CDR3. Trimming removed 4 bases at V and 2 bases at J, with 16 bases between.

Sequencing was performed on peripheral blood. V and J are TRBV9 and TRBJ2-7; weak D call: TRBD2 (6 bases). The TCR sequence derives from a woman aged 35 to 49 with COVID-19, enrolled during active disease. The CDR3 reads CASSPSGGIAYEQYF. In DNA, the CDR3 is TGTGCCAGCAGCCCTTCCGGCGGGATCGCCTACGAGCAGTACTTC.